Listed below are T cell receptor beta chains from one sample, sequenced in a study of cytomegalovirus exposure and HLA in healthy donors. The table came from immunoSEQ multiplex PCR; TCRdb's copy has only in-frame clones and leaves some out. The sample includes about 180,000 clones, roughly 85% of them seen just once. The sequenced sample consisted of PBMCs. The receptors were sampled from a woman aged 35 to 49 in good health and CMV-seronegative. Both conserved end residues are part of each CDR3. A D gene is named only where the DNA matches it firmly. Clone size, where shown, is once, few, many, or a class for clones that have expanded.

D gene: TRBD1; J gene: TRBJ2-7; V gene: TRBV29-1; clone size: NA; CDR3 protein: CSVVRQGQSSYEQYF; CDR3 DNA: TGCAGCGTTGTAAGACAGGGACAAAGCTCCTACGAGCAGTACTTC
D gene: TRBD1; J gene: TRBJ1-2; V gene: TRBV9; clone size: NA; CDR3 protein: CASSVGQGARVYGYTF; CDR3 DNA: TGTGCCAGCAGCGTAGGACAGGGGGCGCGGGTTTATGGCTACACCTTC
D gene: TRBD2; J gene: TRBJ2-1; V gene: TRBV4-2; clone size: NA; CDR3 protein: CASSLRQDSGSTYNEQFF; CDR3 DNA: TGTGCCAGCAGCCTTCGACAGGATAGCGGGAGCACCTACAATGAGCAGTTCTTC
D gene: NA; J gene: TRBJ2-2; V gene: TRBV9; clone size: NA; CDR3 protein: CASSVTGRTGELFF; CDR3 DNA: TGTGCCAGCAGCGTAACGGGGAGGACCGGGGAGCTGTTTTTT
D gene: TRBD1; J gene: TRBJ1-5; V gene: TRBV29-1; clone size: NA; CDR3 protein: CSVEADRSDSNQPQHF; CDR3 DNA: TGCAGCGTTGAAGCGGACAGGTCGGATAGCAATCAGCCCCAGCATTTT
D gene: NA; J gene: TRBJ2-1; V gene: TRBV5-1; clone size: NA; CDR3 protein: CASSLDGREISMQFF; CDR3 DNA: TGCGCCAGCAGCTTGGATGGGCGTGAGATCTCCATGCAGTTCTTC
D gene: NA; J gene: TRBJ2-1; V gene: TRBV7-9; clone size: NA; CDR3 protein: CASSRGTAYNEQFF; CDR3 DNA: TGTGCCAGCAGCCGCGGGACAGCCTACAATGAGCAGTTCTTC
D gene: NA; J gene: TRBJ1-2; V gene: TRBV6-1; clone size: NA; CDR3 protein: CASSRGLSNYGYTF; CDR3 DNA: TGTGCCAGCAGTAGGGGTCTCTCCAACTATGGCTACACCTTC
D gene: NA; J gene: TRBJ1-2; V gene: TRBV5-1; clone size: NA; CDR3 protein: CASKRDGGNYGYTF; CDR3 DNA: TGCGCCAGCAAAAGGGACGGGGGTAACTATGGCTACACCTTC
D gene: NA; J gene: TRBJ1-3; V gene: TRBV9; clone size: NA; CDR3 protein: CASSGGPLSGNTIYF; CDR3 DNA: TGTGCCAGCAGCGGGGGGCCTCTCTCTGGAAACACCATATATTTT
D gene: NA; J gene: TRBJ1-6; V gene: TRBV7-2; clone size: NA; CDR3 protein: CASSSTGYGGSPLHF; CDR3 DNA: TGTGCCAGCAGCTCAACAGGGTACGGCGGTTCACCCCTCCACTTT
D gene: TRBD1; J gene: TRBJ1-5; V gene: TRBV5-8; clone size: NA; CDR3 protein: CASGQGFRSNQPQHF; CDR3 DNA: TGTGCCAGCGGACAGGGGTTCCGTAGCAATCAGCCCCAGCATTTT
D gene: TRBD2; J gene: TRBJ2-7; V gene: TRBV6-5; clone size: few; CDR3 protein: CASKAGGPYEQYF; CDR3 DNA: TGTGCCAGCAAAGCGGGAGGCCCCTACGAGCAGTACTTC
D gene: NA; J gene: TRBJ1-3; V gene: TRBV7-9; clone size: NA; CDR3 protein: CSSSSEGLLGNTIYF; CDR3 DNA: TGTTCCAGCAGTTCAGAGGGACTCCTTGGAAACACCATATATTTT
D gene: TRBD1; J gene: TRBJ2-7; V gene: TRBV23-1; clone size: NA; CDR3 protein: CASSQSQTGSYEQYF; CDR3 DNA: TGCGCCAGCAGTCAATCGCAGACAGGGAGCTACGAGCAGTACTTC
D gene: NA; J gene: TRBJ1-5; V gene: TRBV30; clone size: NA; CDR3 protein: CAWSPIGGDQPQHF; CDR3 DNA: TGTGCCTGGAGTCCCATAGGAGGGGATCAGCCCCAGCATTTT
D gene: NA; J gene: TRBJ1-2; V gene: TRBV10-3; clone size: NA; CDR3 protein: CAIKAGQSNGYTF; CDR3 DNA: TGTGCCATCAAGGCAGGGCAATCGAACGGCTACACCTTC
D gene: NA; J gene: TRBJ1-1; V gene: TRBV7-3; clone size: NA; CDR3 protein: CASSLTLIRGWTEAFF; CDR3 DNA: TGTGCCAGCAGCTTAACATTGATACGGGGATGGACTGAAGCTTTCTTT
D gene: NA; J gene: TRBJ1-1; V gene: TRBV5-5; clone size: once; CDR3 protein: CASNTDMNTEAFF; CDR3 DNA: TGTGCCAGCAACACGGACATGAACACTGAAGCTTTCTTT
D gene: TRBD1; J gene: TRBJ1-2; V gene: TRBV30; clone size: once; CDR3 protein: CAWNPGTGRSGGYTF; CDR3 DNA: TGTGCCTGGAACCCCGGGACAGGGAGGTCGGGTGGCTACACCTTC
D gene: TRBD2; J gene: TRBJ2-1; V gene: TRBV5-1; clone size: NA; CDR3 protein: CASSDGTSGGNEQFF; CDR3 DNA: TGCGCCAGCAGCGACGGGACTAGCGGGGGTAATGAGCAGTTCTTC